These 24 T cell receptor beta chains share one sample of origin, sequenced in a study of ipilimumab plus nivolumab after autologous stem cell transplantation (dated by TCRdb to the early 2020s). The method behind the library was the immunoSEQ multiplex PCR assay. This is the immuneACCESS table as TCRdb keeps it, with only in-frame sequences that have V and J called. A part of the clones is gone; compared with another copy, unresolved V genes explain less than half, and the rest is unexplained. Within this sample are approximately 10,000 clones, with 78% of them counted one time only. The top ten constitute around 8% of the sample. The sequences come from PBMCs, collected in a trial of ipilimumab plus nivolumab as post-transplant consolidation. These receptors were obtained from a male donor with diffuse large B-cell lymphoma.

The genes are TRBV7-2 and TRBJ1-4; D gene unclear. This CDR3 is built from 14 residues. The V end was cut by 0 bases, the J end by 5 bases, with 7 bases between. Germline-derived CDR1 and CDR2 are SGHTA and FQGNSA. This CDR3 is CASSLALPNEKLFF. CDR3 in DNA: TGTGCCAGCAGCTTAGCACTACCCAATGAAAAACTGTTTTTT.

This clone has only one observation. The CDR3 sequence: CASSPRTSGESPFF. The CDR3 DNA reads TGTGCCAGCAGCCCACGGACTAGCGGGGAGTCTCCGTTCTTC. V is TRBV4-2 and J is TRBJ2-1; 12 positions agree with TRBD2. The CDR3 extends over 14 amino acids. With V trimmed by 4 bases and J by 15 bases, 10 bases remained unmatched. CDR1 is LGHNA and CDR2 is YNFKEQ in the germline V gene.

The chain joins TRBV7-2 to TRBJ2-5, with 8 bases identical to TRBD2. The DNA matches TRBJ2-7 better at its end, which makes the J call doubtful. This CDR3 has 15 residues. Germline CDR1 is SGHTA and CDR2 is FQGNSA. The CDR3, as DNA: TGTGCCAGCAGCTTAAAAGCGGGGGACTTCTACGAGCAGTACTTC. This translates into CASSLKAGDFYEQYF.

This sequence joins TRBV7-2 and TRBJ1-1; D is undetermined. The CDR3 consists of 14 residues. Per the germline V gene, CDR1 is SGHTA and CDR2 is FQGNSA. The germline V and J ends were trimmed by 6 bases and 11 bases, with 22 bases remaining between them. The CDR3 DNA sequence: TGTGCCAGCAGACTCCCCGGAGGGAGAGAAAGGGCTTTCTTT. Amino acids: CASRLPGGRERAFF.

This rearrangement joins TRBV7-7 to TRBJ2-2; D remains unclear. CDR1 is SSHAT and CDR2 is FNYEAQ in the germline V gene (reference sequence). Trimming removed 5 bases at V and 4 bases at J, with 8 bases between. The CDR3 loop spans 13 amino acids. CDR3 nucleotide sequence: TGTGCCAGCAGCCAACTGTCCACCGGGGAGCTGTTTTTT. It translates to CASSQLSTGELFF.

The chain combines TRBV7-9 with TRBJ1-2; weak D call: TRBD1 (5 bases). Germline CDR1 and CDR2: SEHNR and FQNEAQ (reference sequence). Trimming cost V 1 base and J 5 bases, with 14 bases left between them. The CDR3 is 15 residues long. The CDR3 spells CASSLEVRGRYGYTF. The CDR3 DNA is TGTGCCAGCAGCTTAGAAGTGAGGGGACGATATGGCTACACCTTC.

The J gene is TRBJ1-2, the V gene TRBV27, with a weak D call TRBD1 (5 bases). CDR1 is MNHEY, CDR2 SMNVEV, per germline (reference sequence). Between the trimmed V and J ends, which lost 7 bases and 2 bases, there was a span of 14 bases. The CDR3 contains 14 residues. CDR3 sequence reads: CASKAGGRNYGYTF. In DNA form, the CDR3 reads TGTGCCAGCAAAGCCGGGGGGAGAAACTATGGCTACACCTTC.

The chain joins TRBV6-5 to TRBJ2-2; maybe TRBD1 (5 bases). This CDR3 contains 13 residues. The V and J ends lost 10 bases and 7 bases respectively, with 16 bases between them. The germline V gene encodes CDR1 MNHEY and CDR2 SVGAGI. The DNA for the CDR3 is TGTGCCACTACAACAACAGGCGACGGGGAGCTGTTTTTT. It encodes CATTTTGDGELFF.

CDR3 region: CASSPDRGAFF. The DNA of the CDR3 is TGTGCCAGCAGTCCGGACAGGGGTGCTTTCTTT. The genes are TRBV6-6 and TRBJ1-1, with TRBD1 matching over 9 bases. The CDR3 has 11 residues. CDR1 MNHNY and CDR2 SVGAGI come from the germline V gene (reference sequence). The ends lost 5 bases at V and 11 bases at J; junction bases unmatched: 3.

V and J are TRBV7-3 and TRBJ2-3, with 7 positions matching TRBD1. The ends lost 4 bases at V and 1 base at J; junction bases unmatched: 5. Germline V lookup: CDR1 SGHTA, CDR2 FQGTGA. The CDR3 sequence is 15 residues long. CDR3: CASSYRQGRTDTQYF. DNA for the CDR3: TGTGCCAGCAGCTACAGACAGGGTCGCACAGATACGCAGTATTTT.

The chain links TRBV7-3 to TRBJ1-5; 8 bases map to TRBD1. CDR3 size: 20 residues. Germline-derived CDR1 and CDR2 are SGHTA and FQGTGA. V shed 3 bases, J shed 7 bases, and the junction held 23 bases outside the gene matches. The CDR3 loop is CASSLGATDRGRLGYQPQHF. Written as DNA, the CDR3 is TGTGCCAGCAGCTTGGGGGCAACTGACAGGGGAAGGTTGGGTTACCAGCCCCAGCATTTT.

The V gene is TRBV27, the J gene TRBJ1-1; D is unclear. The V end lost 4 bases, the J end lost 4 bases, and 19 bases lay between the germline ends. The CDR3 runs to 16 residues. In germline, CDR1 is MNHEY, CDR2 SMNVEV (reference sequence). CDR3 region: CASSSVPGSGGTEAFF. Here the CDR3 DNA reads TGTGCCAGCAGTTCTGTTCCGGGTTCGGGAGGCACTGAAGCTTTCTTT.

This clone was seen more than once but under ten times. The CDR3: CAAWTSGGGQYF. The CDR3 DNA sequence: TGTGCCGCCTGGACTAGCGGGGGCGGGCAGTACTTC. V and J are TRBV10-3 and TRBJ2-7, with 13 bases identical to TRBD2. The junction had 7 bases not matched to a gene; V was cut back by 11 bases and J by 9 bases. CDR3 length: 12 amino acids. Per germline, CDR1 ENHRY and CDR2 SYGVKD.

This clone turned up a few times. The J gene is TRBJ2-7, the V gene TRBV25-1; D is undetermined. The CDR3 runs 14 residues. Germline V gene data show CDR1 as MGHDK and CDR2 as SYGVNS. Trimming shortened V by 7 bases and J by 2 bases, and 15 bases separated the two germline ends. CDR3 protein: CASTTRLTTYEQYF. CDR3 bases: TGTGCCAGCACAACCAGGTTAACTACCTACGAGCAGTACTTC.

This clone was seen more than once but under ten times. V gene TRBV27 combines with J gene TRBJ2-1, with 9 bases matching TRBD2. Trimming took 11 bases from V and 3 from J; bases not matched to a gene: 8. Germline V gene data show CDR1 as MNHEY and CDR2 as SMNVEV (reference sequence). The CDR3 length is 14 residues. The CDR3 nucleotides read TGTGCCGCATTTAGCGGGAGCCACTACAATGAGCAGTTCTTC. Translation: CAAFSGSHYNEQFF.

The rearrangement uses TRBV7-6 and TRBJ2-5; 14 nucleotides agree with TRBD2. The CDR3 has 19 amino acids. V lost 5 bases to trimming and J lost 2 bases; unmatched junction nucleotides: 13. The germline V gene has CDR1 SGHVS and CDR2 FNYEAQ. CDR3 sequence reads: CASSHGLAGGALSQETQYF. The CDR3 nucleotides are TGTGCCAGCAGCCACGGACTAGCGGGGGGTGCCTTATCACAAGAGACCCAGTACTTC.

The CDR3 loop is CASSLQGYEQYF. The CDR3 coding sequence is TGTGCCAGCAGTTTACAGGGGTACGAGCAGTACTTC. The chain is built from TRBV6-5 and TRBJ2-7, with 7 nucleotides matching TRBD1. V shed 4 bases, J shed 4 bases, and the junction held 1 base outside the gene matches. Germline CDR1 and CDR2: MNHEY and SVGAGI. The CDR3 extends over 12 amino acids.

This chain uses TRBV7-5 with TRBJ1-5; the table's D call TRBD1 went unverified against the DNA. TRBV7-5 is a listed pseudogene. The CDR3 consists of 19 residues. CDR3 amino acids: CVRSFRDRGKKYSNQPQHF. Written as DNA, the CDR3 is TGTGTCAGAAGCTTTCGGGACAGGGGGAAAAAATATAGCAATCAGCCCCAGCATTTT.

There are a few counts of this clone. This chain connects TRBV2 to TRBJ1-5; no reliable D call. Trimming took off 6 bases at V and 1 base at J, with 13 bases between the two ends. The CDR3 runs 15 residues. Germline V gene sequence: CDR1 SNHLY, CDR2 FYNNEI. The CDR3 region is CASRYRQNSNQPQHF. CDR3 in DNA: TGTGCCAGCAGATACCGGCAGAACAGCAATCAGCCCCAGCATTTT.

In DNA, the CDR3 is TGTGCCAGCAGACCTCCGGGACTAGCATCGGAGACCCAGTACTTC. This translates into CASRPPGLASETQYF. The rearrangement uses TRBV7-9 and TRBJ2-5, with 9 nucleotides matching TRBD2. In germline, CDR1 is SEHNR, CDR2 FQNEAQ (reference sequence). This CDR3 comprises 15 residues. V was clipped by 6 bases and J by 5 bases; unmatched bases: 10. Drawing the rest from reference TRBV7-9 and TRBJ2-5, the complete variable domain is DTGVSQNPRHKITKRGQNVTFRCDPISEHNRLYWYRQTLGQGPEFLTYFQNEAQLEKSRLLSDRFSAERPKGSFSTLEIQRTEQGDSAMYLCASRPPGLASETQYFGPGTRLLVL.

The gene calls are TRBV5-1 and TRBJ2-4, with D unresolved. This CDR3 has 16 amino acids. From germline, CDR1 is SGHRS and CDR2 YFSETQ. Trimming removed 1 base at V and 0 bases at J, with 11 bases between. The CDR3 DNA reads TGCGCCAGCAGCTTGAATGAAGGGATAGCCAAAAACATTCAGTACTTC. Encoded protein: CASSLNEGIAKNIQYF.

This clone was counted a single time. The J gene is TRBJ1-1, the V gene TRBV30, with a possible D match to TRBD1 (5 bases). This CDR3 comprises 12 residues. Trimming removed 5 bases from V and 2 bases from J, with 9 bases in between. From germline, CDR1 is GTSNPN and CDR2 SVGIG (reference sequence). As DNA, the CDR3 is TGTGCCTGGGACACAGGCAACACTGAAGCTTTCTTT. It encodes CAWDTGNTEAFF.

CDR3 residues: CAWTQGSWATEAFF. In DNA, the CDR3 is TGTGCCTGGACTCAGGGGTCCTGGGCCACTGAAGCTTTCTTT. The chain has TRBV30 and TRBJ1-1; perhaps TRBD1 as D (6 bases). Germline CDR1 reads GTSNPN; CDR2 reads SVGIG (reference sequence). Trimming cost V 4 bases and J 4 bases, with 16 bases left between them. The CDR3 covers 14 residues. The full variable domain, in which reference TRBV30 and TRBJ1-1 provide the parts outside the CDR3, is SQTIHQWPATLVQPVGSPLSLECTVEGTSNPNLYWYRQAAGRGLQLLFYSVGIGQISSEVPQNLSASRPQDRQFILSSKKLLLSDSGFYLCAWTQGSWATEAFFGQGTRLTVV.

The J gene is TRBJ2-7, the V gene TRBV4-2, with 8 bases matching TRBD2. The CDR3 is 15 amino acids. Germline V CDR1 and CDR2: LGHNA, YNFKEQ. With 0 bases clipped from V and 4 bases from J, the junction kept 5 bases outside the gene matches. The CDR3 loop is CASSQESTSAYEQYF. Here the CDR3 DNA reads TGTGCCAGCAGCCAAGAATCGACTAGCGCTTACGAGCAGTACTTC.